Listed below are T cell receptor beta chains from one sample, sequenced in a study of blood T cells in healthy people across ages. TCRdb used MiXCR to reprocess the 5' RACE reads, holding one entry per CDR3 protein. The data show over a million distinct CDR3 sequences, approximately 43% seen once. Source material: blood. These receptors all come from a woman in her late teens or twenties in good health. Each CDR3 is given with its conserved first and last residue. The D gene is left open where the match is weak. Size tells how often a clone was seen (once, few, many) or the class of an expanded clone, and some rows leave it out.

d_call | j_call | v_call | cdr3_length | clone_size | cdr3_nt | cdr3_aa
. | TRBJ1-2 | TRBV7-9 | 13 | . | TGTGCCAGCAGCCACGGGTCTCCCTATGGCTACACCTTC | CASSHGSPYGYTF
TRBD1 | TRBJ1-1 | TRBV30 | 13 | . | TGTGCCTGGAGTGTAACAGGGGGCACTGAAGCTTTCTTT | CAWSVTGGTEAFF
. | TRBJ2-7 | TRBV7-9 | 14 | . | TGTGCCAGCAGCCAATTCGACAGACCCTACGAGCAGTACTTC | CASSQFDRPYEQYF
. | TRBJ2-7 | TRBV4-3 | 15 | . | TGCGCCAGCAGCCAAGATGTCGACCTCGGCTACGAGCAGTACTTC | CASSQDVDLGYEQYF
TRBD2 | TRBJ2-1 | TRBV7-2 | 16 | many | TGTGCCAGCAGCTTAGGTAGGACTAGCGGCGGCAATGAGCAGTTCTTC | CASSLGRTSGGNEQFF
. | TRBJ1-4 | TRBV4-3 | 16 | . | TGCGCCAGCAGCCAAACCAAGACCGGAATTGGGGAAAAACTGTTTTTT | CASSQTKTGIGEKLFF
. | TRBJ2-7 | TRBV28 | 14 | . | TGTGCCAGCAGTTTTCTGGGACTTGGGGGCGAGCAGTACTTC | CASSFLGLGGEQYF
TRBD1 | TRBJ1-5 | TRBV6-2/TRBV6-3 | 15 | . | TGTGCCAGCAGGTTGGACAGGATCGGCAATCAGCCCCAGCATTTT | CASRLDRIGNQPQHF
. | TRBJ2-7 | TRBV4-3 | 14 | once | TGCGCCAGCAGCCAGGGACGATACTCCTACGAGCGGTACTTC | CASSQGRYSYERYF
. | TRBJ2-6 | TRBV5-1 | 17 | . | TGCGCCAGCAGCCAACGTCGGAGCAGCTCTGGGGCCAACGTCCTGACTTTC | CASSQRRSSSGANVLTF
TRBD1 | TRBJ1-2 | TRBV4-2 | 15 | few | TGTGCCAGCAGCCACCGACAGGGGCCAAACTATGGCTACACCTTC | CASSHRQGPNYGYTF
. | TRBJ1-4 | TRBV21-1 | 18 | few | TGTGCCAGCAGCAAAGTTTCTGGGAGGGGAGCAACTAATGAAAAACTGTTTTTT | CASSKVSGRGATNEKLFF
. | TRBJ2-7 | TRBV5-6 | 13 | . | TGTGCCAGCAGCAGCCAACAGGGCTACGAGCAGTACTTC | CASSSQQGYEQYF
TRBD2 | TRBJ2-3 | TRBV5-1 | 16 | . | TGCGCCAGCAGCGGAACTAGCGGGGGGAACACAGATACGCAGTATTTT | CASSGTSGGNTDTQYF
TRBD2 | TRBJ2-3 | TRBV28 | 17 | few | TGTGCCAGCAGTACCGGATTGACTAGCGGGGTGGCAGATACGCAGTATTTT | CASSTGLTSGVADTQYF
. | TRBJ2-2 | TRBV15 | 12 | . | TGTGCCACCAGCAGAGTATCCGGGGAGCTGTTTTTT | CATSRVSGELFF
. | TRBJ2-2 | TRBV27 | 18 | once | TGTGCCAGCAGTGCCGCCGCAGGCCCAGGGGTCCTCACCGGGGAGCTGTTTTTT | CASSAAAGPGVLTGELFF
. | TRBJ1-1 | TRBV14 | 15 | . | TGTGCCAGCAGCCGAGATGGGAGGGGGACCCTTGAAGCTTTCTTT | CASSRDGRGTLEAFF
TRBD2 | TRBJ2-7 | TRBV11-1 | 15 | . | TGTGCCAGCAGCGCGGGACTAGCGGAGGTCTACGAGCAGTACTTC | CASSAGLAEVYEQYF
TRBD2 | TRBJ2-2 | TRBV7-3 | 17 | . | TGTGCCAGCAGCCGGACTAGCGGGATTTTGAACACCGGGGAGCTGTTTTTT | CASSRTSGILNTGELFF
. | TRBJ2-2 | TRBV23-1 | 16 | . | TGCGCCAGCAGTCGATGGGGCTGGTTAGACACCGGGGAGCTGTTTTTT | CASSRWGWLDTGELFF
TRBD2 | TRBJ2-2 | TRBV5-1 | 15 | . | TGCGCCAGCAGCCCCGGACTAGCGGACAACGGGGAGCTGTTTTTT | CASSPGLADNGELFF
TRBD2 | TRBJ2-7 | TRBV5-1 | 15 | . | TGCGCCAGCAGCCACACATTTGCGGGGGGCTACGAGCAGTACTTC | CASSHTFAGGYEQYF
. | TRBJ1-3 | TRBV9 | 14 | . | TGTGCCAGCAACCCCATGAGCTCTGGAAACACCATATATTTT | CASNPMSSGNTIYF
. | TRBJ2-1 | TRBV14 | 15 | . | TGTGCCAGCAGCCAAGTCAAGGCGGGGCTCTCCGAGCAGTTCTTC | CASSQVKAGLSEQFF
TRBD1 | TRBJ2-5 | TRBV11-2 | 15 | few | TGTGCCAGCAGCTTAGGGGACAGGGGGCGAGAGACCCAGTACTTC | CASSLGDRGRETQYF
. | TRBJ2-5 | TRBV27 | 13 | many | TGTGCCAGCAGTTTCGGCTACCAAGAGACCCAGTACTTC | CASSFGYQETQYF
. | TRBJ2-4 | TRBV6-2/TRBV6-3 | 15 | . | TGTGCCAGCAGGACCGTTTTTGTAATGGAAAACATTCAGTACTTC | CASRTVFVMENIQYF
TRBD2 | TRBJ2-1 | TRBV7-8 | 20 | . | TGTGCCAGCAGCTTCCCAGGACTAGCGGGGGGCTTAAGCTCCTACAATGAGCAGTTCTTC | CASSFPGLAGGLSSYNEQFF
. | TRBJ1-4 | TRBV11-2 | 15 | . | TGTGCCAGCAGCCCGATAGGCACTCGGGTGGGAAAACTGTTTTTT | CASSPIGTRVGKLFF
. | TRBJ2-7 | TRBV25-1 | 13 | . | TGTGCCAGCAGTGTGAGGGTGAACAGCGAGCAGTACTTC | CASSVRVNSEQYF
. | TRBJ1-4 | TRBV15 | 15 | few | TGTGCCACCAGCAGGGCCCGGGACGGTGGGGAAAAACTGTTTTTT | CATSRARDGGEKLFF
. | TRBJ2-7 | TRBV11-2 | 15 | . | TGTGCCAGCAGCACAGGGCGGGAGTACTCCTACGAGCAGTACTTC | CASSTGREYSYEQYF
. | TRBJ1-6 | TRBV20-1 | 14 | . | TGCAGTGCTCAACCTCCCCAGGGTTATTCACCCCTCCACTTT | CSAQPPQGYSPLHF
. | TRBJ2-3 | TRBV20-1 | 12 | . | TGCAGTGCTAGGGTCGACTCCCGTGCGCAGTATTTT | CSARVDSRAQYF
. | TRBJ2-1 | TRBV7-2 | 15 | few | TGTGCCAGCAGCCCCCGCAGCGTAATCTACAATGAGCAGTTCTTC | CASSPRSVIYNEQFF
TRBD2 | TRBJ2-1 | TRBV6-2/TRBV6-3 | 17 | . | TGTGCCAGCAGACCATCCCTCGGGAGCGGGAGGGGTAATGAGCAGTTCTTC | CASRPSLGSGRGNEQFF
TRBD1 | TRBJ1-1 | TRBV20-1 | 14 | . | TGCAGTGCGTTAAGTCAGACAGGGGCCACTGAAGCTTTCTTT | CSALSQTGATEAFF
TRBD1 | TRBJ2-3 | TRBV6-6 | 14 | . | TGTGCCAGCAGGATGGACAGGGGCCCAGATACGCAGTATTTT | CASRMDRGPDTQYF